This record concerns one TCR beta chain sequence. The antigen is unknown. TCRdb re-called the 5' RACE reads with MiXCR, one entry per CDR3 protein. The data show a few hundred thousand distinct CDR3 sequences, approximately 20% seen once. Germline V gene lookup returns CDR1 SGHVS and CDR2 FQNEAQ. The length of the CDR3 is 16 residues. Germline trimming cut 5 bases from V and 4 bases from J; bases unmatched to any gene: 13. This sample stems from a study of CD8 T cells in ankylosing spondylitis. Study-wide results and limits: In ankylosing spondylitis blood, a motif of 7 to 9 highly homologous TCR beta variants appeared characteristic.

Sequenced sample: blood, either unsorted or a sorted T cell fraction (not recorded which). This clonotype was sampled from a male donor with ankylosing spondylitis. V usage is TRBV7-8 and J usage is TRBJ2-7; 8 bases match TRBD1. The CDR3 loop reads CASSPRTGRYFYEQYF. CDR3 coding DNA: TGTGCCAGCAGCCCCCGGACAGGGCGGTACTTTTACGAGCAGTACTTC. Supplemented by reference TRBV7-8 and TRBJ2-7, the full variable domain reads GAGVSQSPRYKVAKRGQDVALRCDPISGHVSLFWYQQALGQGPEFLTYFQNEAQLDKSGLPSDRFFAERPEGSVSTLKIQRTQQEDSAVYLCASSPRTGRYFYEQYFGPGTRLTVT.